The clone carrying this T cell receptor beta chain was counted between two and nine times. These data are taken from a study of T cells after yellow fever vaccination. The study made its TCR cDNA through 5'RACE template switching. That step introduced a universal primer site along with UMIs. One entry per CDR3 protein results from TCRdb running MiXCR on the 5' RACE reads. The data contain hundreds of thousands of distinct CDR3 sequences, over 5% of them singletons. Trimming took 6 bases from V and 1 from J, leaving 8 bases between them. This CDR3 is 13 amino acids long. Germline V gene lookup returns CDR1 KGHSH and CDR2 LQKENI.

The sequencing here drew on PBMCs, taken 5 days after the yellow fever booster vaccination. This clonotype originated in a man younger than 40 who received the YFV17D yellow fever vaccine. The V call is TRBV18, the J call TRBJ2-3; no clear D. This CDR3 reads CASSPVGTDTQYF. CDR3 bases: TGTGCCAGCTCCCCGGTGGGCACAGATACGCAGTATTTT.